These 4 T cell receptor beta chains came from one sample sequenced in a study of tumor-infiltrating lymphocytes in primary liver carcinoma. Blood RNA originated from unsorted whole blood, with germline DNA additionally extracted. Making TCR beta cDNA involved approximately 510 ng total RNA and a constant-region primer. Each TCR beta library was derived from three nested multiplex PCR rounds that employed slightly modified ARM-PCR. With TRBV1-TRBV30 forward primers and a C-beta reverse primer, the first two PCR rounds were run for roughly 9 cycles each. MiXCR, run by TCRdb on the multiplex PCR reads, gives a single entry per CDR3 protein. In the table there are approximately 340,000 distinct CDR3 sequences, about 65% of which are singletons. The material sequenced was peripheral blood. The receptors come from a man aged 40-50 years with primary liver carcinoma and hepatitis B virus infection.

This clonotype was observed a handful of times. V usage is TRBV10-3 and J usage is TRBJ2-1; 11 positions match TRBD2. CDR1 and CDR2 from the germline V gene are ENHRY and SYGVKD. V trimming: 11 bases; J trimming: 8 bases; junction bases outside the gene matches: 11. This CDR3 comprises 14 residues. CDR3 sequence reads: CASGGLAGGYEQFF. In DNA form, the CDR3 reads TGTGCCTCAGGGGGGCTAGCGGGAGGATATGAGCAGTTCTTC.

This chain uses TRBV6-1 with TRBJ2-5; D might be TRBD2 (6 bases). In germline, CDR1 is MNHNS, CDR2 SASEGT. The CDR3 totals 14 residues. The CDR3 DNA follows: TGTGTCAACAGTGAGAGTGGACTACAAGAGACCCAGTACTTC. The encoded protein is CVNSESGLQETQYF.

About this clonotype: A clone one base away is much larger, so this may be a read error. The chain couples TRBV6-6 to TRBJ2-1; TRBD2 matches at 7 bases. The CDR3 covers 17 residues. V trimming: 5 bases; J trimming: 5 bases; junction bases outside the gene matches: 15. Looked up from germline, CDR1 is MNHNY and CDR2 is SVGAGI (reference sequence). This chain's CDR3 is CASSNRPWGGPNNEQFF. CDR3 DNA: TGTGCCAGCAGTAACCGACCGTGGGGGGGTCCCAACAATGAGCAGTTCTTC.

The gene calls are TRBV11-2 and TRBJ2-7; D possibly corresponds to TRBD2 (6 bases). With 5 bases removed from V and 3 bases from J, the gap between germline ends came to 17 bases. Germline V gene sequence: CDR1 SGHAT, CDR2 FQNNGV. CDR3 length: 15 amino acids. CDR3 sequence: CASSPSVTRGYEQYF. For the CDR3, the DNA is TGTGCCAGCAGCCCTTCCGTGACTAGGGGCTACGAGCAGTACTTC.